Sequencing of this TCR beta chain was carried out in a study of patients and donors after allogeneic stem cell transplantation. The V and J ends lost 4 bases and 5 bases respectively, with 16 bases between them. The CDR3 has 15 residues. TCRdb re-called the RT-PCR reads with MiXCR, one entry per CDR3 protein. Found here are approximately 200,000 distinct CDR3 sequences, 40% to 45% of them singletons; the top ten hold 33%. Sequencing was done on a sample of blood, either unsorted or a sorted T cell fraction (not recorded which). V and J are TRBV12-3 or TRBV12-4 and TRBJ2-3; perhaps D is TRBD1 or TRBD2 (6 bases each). This sequence was found in a human donor who was either an allogeneic HSCT recipient or a stem cell or donor lymphocyte infusion donor (not recorded which). It is not recorded whose cells these are; they may come from a transplant donor. CDR3 sequence reads: CASSSRTSRGDTQYF. The CDR3 DNA follows: TGTGCCAGCAGTTCGAGAACTAGCAGGGGAGATACGCAGTATTTT.